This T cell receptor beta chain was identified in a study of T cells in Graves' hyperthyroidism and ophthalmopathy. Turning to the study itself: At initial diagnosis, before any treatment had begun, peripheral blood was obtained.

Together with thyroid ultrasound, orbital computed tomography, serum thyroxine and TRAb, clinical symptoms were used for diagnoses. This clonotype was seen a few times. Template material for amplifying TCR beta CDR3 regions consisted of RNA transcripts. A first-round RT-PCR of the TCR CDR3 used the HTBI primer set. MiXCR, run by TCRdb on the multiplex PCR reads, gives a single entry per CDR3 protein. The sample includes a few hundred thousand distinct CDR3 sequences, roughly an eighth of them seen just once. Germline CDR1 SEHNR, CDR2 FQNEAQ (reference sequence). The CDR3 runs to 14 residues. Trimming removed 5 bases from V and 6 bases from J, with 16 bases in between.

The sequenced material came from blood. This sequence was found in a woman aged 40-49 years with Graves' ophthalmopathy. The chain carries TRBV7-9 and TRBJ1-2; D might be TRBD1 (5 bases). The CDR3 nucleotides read TGTGCCAGCAGCGCGGGGCTTTACACTGATGGCTACACCTTC. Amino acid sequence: CASSAGLYTDGYTF.